The present TCR beta chain was sequenced within a study of T cell clonality in common variable immunodeficiency. Whole-study results and caveats: T cell subpopulation sequencing would be needed to explain CVID clonality. Fewer TCRbeta clones were shared among CVID subjects than controls. Common variable immunodeficiency TCR beta sequences reportedly had fewer deletions and N-nucleotide insertions.

Clones were read by immunoSEQ multiplex PCR, and TCRdb kept only the in-frame ones, dropping some. The sample presents approximately 30,000 clones, none singletons. This clone was recorded many times. The antigen remains undetermined. The read comes to an end 3 residues before the CDR3 does, leaving the germline J gene to fill in the end. This CDR3 has 15 residues. The V gene's germline CDR1 is KGHDR and CDR2 SFDVKD. With 3 bases clipped from V and 6 bases from J, the junction kept 5 bases outside the gene matches. The clonotype originates from a person aged 18 to 75 in good health. Sequenced material: peripheral blood mononuclear cells. V gene TRBV24-1 combines with J gene TRBJ2-2; 8 bases match TRBD2. The CDR3 DNA, read in part, is TGTGCCACCAGTGATCCCCGGACTAGCTCCGGGGAG. Translated: CATSDPRTSSGE. The CDR3 reads in full as CATSDPRTSSGELFF.